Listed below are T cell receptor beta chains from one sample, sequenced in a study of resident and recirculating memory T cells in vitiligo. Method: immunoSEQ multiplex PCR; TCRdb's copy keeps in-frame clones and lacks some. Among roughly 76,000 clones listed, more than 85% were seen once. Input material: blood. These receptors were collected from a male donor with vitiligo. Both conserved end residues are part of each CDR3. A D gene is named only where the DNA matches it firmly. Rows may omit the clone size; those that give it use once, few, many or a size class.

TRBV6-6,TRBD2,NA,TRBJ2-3,CASSSAGTSGVTQYF,TGTGCCAGCAGTTCAGCCGGGACTAGCGGGGTTACGCAGTATTTT
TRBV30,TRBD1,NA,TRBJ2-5,CAWKGQQETQYF,TGTGCCTGGAAGGGACAGCAAGAGACCCAGTACTTC
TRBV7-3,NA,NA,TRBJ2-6,CASSTRRGSGANVLTF,TGTGCCAGCAGCACAAGGAGGGGCTCTGGGGCCAACGTCCTGACTTTC
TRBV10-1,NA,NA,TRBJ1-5,CASIRNQPQHF,TGCGCCAGCATCCGTAATCAGCCCCAGCATTTT
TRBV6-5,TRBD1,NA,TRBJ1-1,CASREQGWDTEAFF,TGTGCCAGCAGAGAACAGGGGTGGGACACTGAAGCTTTCTTT
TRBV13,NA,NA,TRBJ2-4,CASSSLDRRRAENIQYF,TGTGCCAGCAGCTCGCTAGACAGGCGCCGTGCGGAAAACATTCAGTACTTC
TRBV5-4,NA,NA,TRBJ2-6,CASSVRGSGANVLTF,TGTGCCAGCAGTGTCCGGGGCTCTGGGGCCAACGTCCTGACTTTC
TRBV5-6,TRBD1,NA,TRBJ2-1,CASSFTGTEFYNEQFF,TGTGCCAGCAGCTTCACAGGGACAGAATTTTACAATGAGCAGTTCTTC
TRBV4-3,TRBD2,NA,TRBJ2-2,CASSHLVAGGPGTGELFF,TGCGCCAGCAGCCATCTTGTAGCGGGGGGGCCAGGGACCGGGGAGCTGTTTTTT
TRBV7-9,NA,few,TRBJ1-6,CASSLAVTDLTPLHF,TGTGCCAGCAGCTTAGCGGTGACAGACTTAACACCCCTCCACTTT
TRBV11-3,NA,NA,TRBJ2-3,CASSGISQDTQYF,TGTGCCAGCAGCGGCATCTCCCAAGATACGCAGTATTTT
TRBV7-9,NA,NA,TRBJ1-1,CASSFGENTEAFF,TGTGCCAGCAGCTTCGGGGAGAACACTGAAGCTTTCTTT
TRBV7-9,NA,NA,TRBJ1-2,CASSLGEGTVYGYTF,TGTGCCAGCAGCTTAGGTGAGGGTACCGTTTATGGCTACACCTTC
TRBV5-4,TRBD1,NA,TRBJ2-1,CASSLGTGGWGEQFF,TGTGCCAGCAGCCTAGGGACAGGGGGCTGGGGTGAGCAGTTCTTC
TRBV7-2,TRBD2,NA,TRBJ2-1,CASSPRTSGGAGYNEQFF,TGTGCCAGCAGCCCCCGGACTAGCGGGGGGGCGGGCTACAATGAGCAGTTCTTC
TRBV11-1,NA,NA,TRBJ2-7,CASSRGRGLPYEQYF,TGTGCCAGCAGCCGGGGGCGGGGGCTCCCCTACGAGCAGTACTTC
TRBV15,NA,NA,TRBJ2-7,CATSRERREQYF,TGTGCCACCAGCAGAGAGAGGAGGGAGCAGTACTTC
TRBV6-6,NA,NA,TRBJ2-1,CASLLLPGSYNEQFF,TGTGCCAGCCTTCTGCTGCCGGGATCCTACAATGAGCAGTTCTTC
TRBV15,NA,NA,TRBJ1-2,CATSRDYDSGYTF,TGTGCCACCAGCAGAGATTACGACAGCGGCTACACCTTC
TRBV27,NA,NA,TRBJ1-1,CASSLSGDTEAFF,TGTGCCAGCAGTTTGTCGGGGGACACTGAAGCTTTCTTT
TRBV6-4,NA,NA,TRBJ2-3,CASSLCDFLGGQYF,TGTGCCAGCAGTCTCTGCGACTTCCTCGGGGGGCAGTATTTT
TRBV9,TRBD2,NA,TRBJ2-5,CASSPIWEGGLKTQYF,TGTGCCAGCAGCCCCATTTGGGAGGGAGGATTGAAGACCCAGTACTTC